This TCR beta chain was sequenced for a study of CD8 T cells in Susac syndrome. CDR1 is SQVTM and CDR2 is ANQGSEA in the germline V gene. The CDR3 length is 11 residues. The V and J ends lost 6 bases and 5 bases respectively, with 7 bases between them. Random hexamers served to reverse transcribe roughly 0.45 to 1 ug RNA. TCR beta CDR3 was amplified by immunoSEQ covering 54 Vbeta and 13 Jbeta. One entry per CDR3 protein results from TCRdb running MiXCR on the immunoSEQ multiplex PCR reads. The data show more than 90,000 distinct CDR3 sequences, approximately 93% seen once. Broader study findings: The authors acknowledged that their TCR sequencing and HLA analysis involved a relatively small number of individuals.

CD8+ and CD4+ T cells from blood underwent TCR beta sequencing, which was carried out in a high-throughput format. TEMRA cells underwent FACS enrichment and CD8+ and CD4+ T cells underwent negative isolation. With regard to this clonotype: Its antigen is undetermined.

The clonotype was recovered from a human donor with multiple sclerosis. The genes are TRBV29-1 and TRBJ1-4; D unclear. Sequenced sample: CD4+ T cells from PBMCs. In DNA form, the CDR3 reads TGCAGCGTGCCAGAGAATGAAAAACTGTTTTTT. This codes for CSVPENEKLFF.